The 20 T cell receptor beta chains below all came from one sample that was sequenced in a study of blood T cell repertoires in COVID-19. Assay used: immunoSEQ multiplex PCR; TCRdb lists only in-frame clones, some missing. The table lists some 370,000 clones, around 87% of them singletons. Specimen: peripheral blood. These receptors were obtained from a woman aged 25 to 39 with COVID-19, enrolled during active disease.

The genes are TRBV25-1 and TRBJ1-4, with a possible D match to TRBD1 (5 bases). The V gene's germline CDR1 is MGHDK and CDR2 SYGVNS. The length of the CDR3 is 14 residues. V lost 4 bases to trimming and J lost 7 bases, with 13 bases between them. The CDR3 here is CASSVDKGGEKLFF. CDR3 sequence (DNA): TGTGCCAGCAGTGTGGACAAAGGCGGTGAAAAACTGTTTTTT.

The V and J genes are TRBV27 and TRBJ1-2, with 8 bases lining up with TRBD1. The ends lost 3 bases at V and 2 bases at J; junction bases unmatched: 2. Germline CDR1 and CDR2: MNHEY and SMNVEV (reference sequence). This CDR3 has 14 residues. This CDR3 reads CASSFRTGNYGYTF. CDR3 bases: TGTGCCAGCAGTTTCCGGACAGGGAACTATGGCTACACCTTC.

This clone was seen more than once but under ten times. Other DNA sequences in the sample encode the same CDR3. The gene calls are TRBV29-1 and TRBJ2-3; D possibly corresponds to TRBD2 (6 bases). Germline V CDR1 and CDR2: SQVTM, ANQGSEA. V lost 5 bases, J lost 0 bases, and 9 bases lay in between. The CDR3 sequence is 13 residues long. The CDR3 protein is CSVRRGSTDTQYF. CDR3 nucleotide sequence: TGCAGCGTTAGGAGGGGTAGCACAGATACGCAGTATTTT.

The chain recombines TRBV4-3 with TRBJ1-2; no firm D call. V lost 4 bases and J 2 bases, leaving 14 bases between the germline ends. The germline CDR1 and CDR2 sequences are LGHNA and YSLEER. The CDR3 sequence is 15 residues long. This CDR3 reads CASSPSGKGNYGYTF. Here the CDR3 DNA reads TGCGCCAGCAGCCCGAGCGGCAAGGGAAACTATGGCTACACCTTC.

A remark on this clone: The sample carries other DNA sequences with the same CDR3. This chain uses TRBV2 with TRBJ2-7, with 9 positions matching TRBD1. The CDR3 sequence is 14 residues long. The germline CDR1 and CDR2 sequences are SNHLY and FYNNEI. With V trimmed by 2 bases and J by 3 bases, 2 bases remained unmatched. The CDR3 DNA reads TGTGCCAGCAGTGAAACGGGACAGGGCTACGAGCAGTACTTC. Protein sequence: CASSETGQGYEQYF.

The chain recombines TRBV10-1 with TRBJ2-1; no clear D. Trimming pared 0 bases from V and 12 bases from J, leaving 27 bases between. The germline V gene encodes CDR1 WNHNN and CDR2 SYGVQD (reference sequence). The CDR3 covers 18 residues. The CDR3 nucleotides are TGCGCCAGCAGTGAGTCGAACCGTATTGGCGGCAGCAGATTTACGCAGTTCTTC. Translation: CASSESNRIGGSRFTQFF.

This chain connects TRBV11-2 to TRBJ2-5; D is unclear. This CDR3 has 14 amino acids. Trimming pared 0 bases from V and 5 bases from J, leaving 10 bases between. Germline V lookup: CDR1 SGHAT, CDR2 FQNNGV. CDR3 nucleotides: TGTGCCAGCAGCTTAGAGCCCGGTGCCGAGACCCAGTACTTC. It encodes CASSLEPGAETQYF.

The rearrangement uses TRBV5-1 and TRBJ2-6; D not resolved. V lost 0 bases to trimming and J lost 0 bases, with 4 bases between them. The germline V gene encodes CDR1 SGHRS and CDR2 YFSETQ. CDR3 length equals 15 residues. CDR3 in DNA: TGCGCCAGCAGCTTGGGTAACTCTGGGGCCAACGTCCTGACTTTC. It encodes CASSLGNSGANVLTF.

This clone was detected once. This chain uses TRBV5-1 with TRBJ2-1; 7 positions agree with TRBD1. Trimming cost V 4 bases and J 4 bases; bases outside gene matches: 5. The CDR3 loop spans 14 amino acids. Germline lookup yields CDR1 SGHRS and CDR2 YFSETQ. The CDR3 loop reads CASSPGQLYNEQFF. The CDR3, as DNA: TGCGCCAGCAGCCCGGGACAGCTGTACAATGAGCAGTTCTTC. Together with reference TRBV5-1 and TRBJ2-1, the CDR3 gives the full variable domain: KAGVTQTPRYLIKTRGQQVTLSCSPISGHRSVSWYQQTPGQGLQFLFEYFSETQRNKGNFPGRFSGRQFSNSRSEMNVSTLELGDSALYLCASSPGQLYNEQFFGPGTRLTVL.

The CDR3 is CASSLSGLASYEQYF. CDR3 coding DNA: TGTGCCAGCAGTTTATCGGGACTAGCATCCTACGAGCAGTACTTC. The V gene is TRBV27, the J gene TRBJ2-7; 9 positions match TRBD2. V dropped 0 bases and J dropped 1; count of bases not matched to a gene: 1. The CDR3 is 15 amino acids. Germline CDR1 reads MNHEY; CDR2 reads SMNVEV (reference sequence).

The V and J genes are TRBV7-9 and TRBJ2-7; TRBD1 agrees at 9 bases. The CDR3 has 14 amino acids. The V gene's germline CDR1 is SEHNR and CDR2 FQNEAQ (reference sequence). The J segment lost 6 bases and the V segment lost 3 bases, leaving 6 bases of the junction unmatched. The CDR3 loop is CASSFGTGTVEQYF. DNA for the CDR3: TGTGCCAGCAGCTTCGGGACAGGGACGGTCGAGCAGTACTTC.

The rearrangement links TRBV6-5 to TRBJ2-5; weak D call: TRBD1 (6 bases). The CDR3 spans 13 residues. V was trimmed by 4 bases and J by 9 bases, leaving 15 bases between them. Germline V lookup: CDR1 MNHEY, CDR2 SVGAGI. The CDR3 DNA reads as TGTGCCAGCAGTTCCAGACAGGTGGGGTCCCAGTACTTC. It translates to CASSSRQVGSQYF.

To note about this clone: Additional DNA sequences in this sample encode the identical CDR3. The V and J genes are TRBV27 and TRBJ2-7, with D possibly TRBD2 on 5 matching bases. V lost 5 bases and J 2 bases, leaving 7 bases between the germline ends. Germline assignment: CDR1 MNHEY and CDR2 SMNVEV (reference sequence). The CDR3 consists of 12 residues. CDR3 nucleotide sequence: TGTGCCAGCAGTCCGGGGACCTACGAGCAGTACTTC. It yields the protein CASSPGTYEQYF.

This chain joins TRBV6-1 and TRBJ1-5, with D unresolved. From germline, CDR1 is MNHNS and CDR2 SASEGT. The CDR3 is 14 amino acids. V was pared by 3 bases and J by 7 bases, with 13 bases between. The CDR3 sequence is CASSDMVEWQPQHF. The CDR3 nucleotides are TGTGCCAGCAGTGACATGGTCGAGTGGCAGCCCCAGCATTTT.

The rearrangement links TRBV14 to TRBJ2-1; 7 nucleotides match TRBD1. The CDR3 has 14 residues. Germline V CDR1 and CDR2: SGHDN, FVKESK. V shed 1 base, J shed 9 bases, and the junction held 6 bases outside the gene matches. CDR3 DNA: TGTGCCAGCAGCCAAGCCAGGGGGTCTAGTGAGCAGTTCTTC. Amino acid sequence: CASSQARGSSEQFF.

The rearrangement links TRBV7-2 to TRBJ2-7; D is perhaps TRBD2 (6 bases). The ends were cut back, 1 base at V and 5 bases at J, with 18 bases in the middle. Germline assignment: CDR1 SGHTA and CDR2 FQGNSA. This CDR3 spans 16 amino acids. This CDR3 is CASSLGLAPQIDEQYF. DNA for the CDR3: TGTGCCAGCAGCTTAGGGCTAGCGCCCCAAATAGACGAGCAGTACTTC. Complete variable domain (other parts from reference TRBV7-2 and TRBJ2-7): GAGVSQSPSNKVTEKGKDVELRCDPISGHTALYWYRQSLGQGLEFLIYFQGNSAPDKSGLPSDRFSAERTGGSVSTLTIQRTQQEDSAVYLCASSLGLAPQIDEQYFGPGTRLTVT.

The rearrangement uses TRBV2 and TRBJ2-6; no clear D. This CDR3 has 15 residues. Between the trimmed V and J ends, which lost 5 bases and 4 bases, there was a span of 12 bases. Germline CDR1 reads SNHLY; CDR2 reads FYNNEI. CDR3: CASSPQPGGANVLTF. The CDR3 bases are TGTGCCAGCAGTCCACAGCCCGGCGGGGCCAACGTCCTGACTTTC.

The rearrangement joins TRBV30 to TRBJ1-1, with no clear D. Per germline, CDR1 GTSNPN and CDR2 SVGIG (reference sequence). V lost 0 bases and J lost 5, with 10 bases in between. The CDR3 loop spans 13 amino acids. The CDR3 protein is CAWSVLGGTEAFF. The CDR3 coding sequence is TGTGCCTGGAGTGTACTGGGAGGAACTGAAGCTTTCTTT.

The genes are TRBV18 and TRBJ2-2; D unclear. The CDR3 loop spans 14 amino acids. The germline gives CDR1 KGHSH, CDR2 LQKENI. Trimming left V 5 bases short and J 3 bases short, with 10 bases between. CDR3 loop: CASSLRQYTGELFF. CDR3 DNA: TGTGCCAGCTCATTGAGACAATACACCGGGGAGCTGTTTTTT.

The chain is built from TRBV10-3 and TRBJ2-2; D gene uncertain. The V end was cut by 2 bases, the J end by 0 bases, with 4 bases between. Germline CDR1 is ENHRY and CDR2 is SYGVKD. This CDR3 is built from 14 residues. The CDR3 nucleotides are TGTGCCATCAGTGAGACAGCGAACACCGGGGAGCTGTTTTTT. It yields the protein CAISETANTGELFF.